Each of the 8 T cell receptor beta chains below was sequenced from the same sample in a study of regulatory T cells in long-lasting Graves disease. Time point denoted: newly diagnosed GD, antithyroid drugs for less than 3 months. Generation of the TCR library employed RNA extracted from PBMCs. iRepertoire HTBI primers and Arm-PCR of CDR3 regions built TCR beta libraries. Via MiXCR, TCRdb re-called the multiplex PCR reads, giving one row per CDR3 protein. The repertoire holds roughly 400,000 distinct CDR3 sequences, with about a sixth as singletons. These sequences were also reported in another study, on T cells in Graves' hyperthyroidism and ophthalmopathy.

Sequenced material: peripheral blood mononuclear cells (PBMCs), taken at new diagnosis, from a patient treated with antithyroid drugs. These receptors originate from a woman between 18 and 29 years old with Graves disease.

The V gene is TRBV6-2 or TRBV6-3, the J gene TRBJ2-5, with D possibly being TRBD2 (5 bases). Germline lookup yields CDR1 MNHEY and CDR2 SVGEGT. The CDR3 spans 15 residues. V was trimmed by 5 bases and J by 1 base, leaving 14 bases between them. CDR3 loop: CASSDLGRVQETQYF. The CDR3 DNA reads as TGTGCCAGCAGTGATCTAGGGCGGGTCCAAGAGACCCAGTACTTC.

This clonotype was counted at least ten times. This chain links TRBV28 with TRBJ1-5; D call uncertain. With 8 bases removed from V and 2 bases from J, the gap between germline ends came to 16 bases. CDR3 length: 15 amino acids. CDR1 is MDHEN and CDR2 is SYDVKM in the germline V gene. The CDR3 loop is CASYKKDRGNQPQHF. CDR3 coding DNA: TGTGCCAGCTATAAAAAGGATAGGGGCAATCAGCCCCAGCATTTT.

Ten or more counts support this clonotype. The chain has TRBV28 and TRBJ2-7; D is undetermined. Trimming took 6 bases from V and 0 from J, leaving 6 bases between them. CDR1 is MDHEN and CDR2 is SYDVKM in the germline V gene. This CDR3 contains 12 residues. The CDR3 sequence is CASRYNSYEQYF. The CDR3 DNA reads TGTGCCAGCAGGTACAACTCCTACGAGCAGTACTTC.

A word on this clonotype: This likely came from a read error, as a far larger clone is one base away. The chain combines TRBV7-8 with TRBJ2-1, with 8 bases that match TRBD2. This CDR3 has 19 amino acids. V lost 5 bases, J lost 10 bases, and 25 bases stayed unmatched. Germline assignment: CDR1 SGHVS and CDR2 FQNEAQ. CDR3 region: CASSPPGDRAGASSYEQFF. CDR3 nucleotides: TGTGCCAGCAGCCCCCCGGGGGATAGAGCGGGAGCATCCTCCTACGAGCAGTTCTTC. The full variable domain, with the rest looked up from reference TRBV7-8 and TRBJ2-1, is GAGVSQSPRYKVAKRGQDVALRCDPISGHVSLFWYQQALGQGPEFLTYFQNEAQLDKSGLPSDRFFAERPEGSVSTLKIQRTQQEDSAVYLCASSPPGDRAGASSYEQFFGPGTRLTVL.

This clonotype appeared a few times. J is TRBJ1-5 and V is TRBV12-3 or TRBV12-4, with 11 bases aligning to TRBD1. CDR3 size: 18 residues. The J segment lost 6 bases and the V segment lost 8 bases, leaving 18 bases of the junction unmatched. The CDR3 spells CASCFLGPGTGGVQPQHF. CDR3 nucleotide sequence: TGTGCCAGCTGCTTTTTGGGCCCCGGGACAGGGGGTGTTCAGCCCCAGCATTTT.

This clonotype was detected many times. The chain is built from TRBV12-3 or TRBV12-4 and TRBJ2-2, with no clear D. The CDR3 has 14 amino acids. V was cut by 1 base and J by 6 bases, with 9 bases left in between. CDR3 nucleotide sequence: TGTGCCAGCAGTTTAGAGGTAGTGGCCGGGGAGCTGTTTTTT. Protein product: CASSLEVVAGELFF.

This clonotype was detected only a few times. V usage is TRBV10-2 and J usage is TRBJ1-1; possible D gene TRBD1, 6 bases. Germline loops: CDR1 WSHSY, CDR2 SAAADI. The CDR3 extends over 12 amino acids. Trimming shortened V by 5 bases and J by 11 bases, and 15 bases separated the two germline ends. The CDR3 DNA follows: TGCGCCAGCAGTTCCGCGGGGGGCTTGGCTTTCTTT. Translated, it gives CASSSAGGLAFF.

This clonotype has ten or more counts. V is TRBV10-3 and J is TRBJ2-3; either TRBD1 or TRBD2 may fit D (7 bases each). This CDR3 is 16 amino acids long. The germline gives CDR1 ENHRY, CDR2 SYGVKD. V lost 6 bases and J 3 bases, leaving 19 bases between the germline ends. The CDR3 region is CAIRPPTGRGTDTQYF. Written as DNA, the CDR3 is TGTGCCATCAGGCCGCCGACAGGGAGGGGGACAGATACGCAGTATTTT.